This T cell receptor (beta chain) was sequenced in a study of shared clonotypes between healthy human individuals. About this clone: Antigen: not known.

Overall study results and limits: Naive subsets, compared against memory subsets, generally had larger estimated richness values. Non-shared clonotypes showed lower generation probabilities than clonotypes common to all four donors. Few donors limited the genetic and exposure-history diversity represented.

There are 13 residues in the CDR3. Germline V CDR1 and CDR2: KGHSH, LQKENI. With V trimmed by 3 bases and J by 6 bases, 4 bases remained unmatched. Genomic DNA from each subset was divided evenly over several immunoSEQ plates. Method: immunoSEQ multiplex PCR; TCRdb's copy keeps in-frame clones and lacks some. The profile covers some 2,500,000 clones, with approximately 93% appearing a single time and approximately 0.35% taken by the ten largest. This clonotype was obtained from a man younger than 30 in good health. Some clones in this sample may be carry-over from other donors' samples. The chain carries TRBV18 and TRBJ2-7, with 8 bases matching TRBD2. Sequencing was carried out using naive CD4+ T cells from PBMCs. As for subset: CD45RA+ positively selected. In DNA form, the CDR3 reads TGTGCCAGCTCACCCGGGGGGGAGGCCGAGCAGTACTTC. Amino acids: CASSPGGEAEQYF.